Below, 3 T cell receptor beta chains from the same sample are listed, as sequenced in a study of shared clonotypes between healthy human individuals. The repertoire was sequenced with immunoSEQ multiplex PCR; TCRdb's copy has only in-frame clones and lacks some. Of fewer than 1.6 million clones in the sample, just under 99% were seen once. The sequencing sample was made of naive CD4+ T cells sorted from blood. Subset specified: CD45RA+ positively selected. These receptors were obtained from a man aged 25-45 years in good health.

This chain joins TRBV6-6 and TRBJ2-7; D is unresolved. V was cut by 5 bases and J by 4 bases, with 15 bases left in between. The V gene's germline CDR1 is MNHNY and CDR2 SVGAGI (reference sequence). The CDR3 loop spans 14 amino acids. CDR3 sequence: CASSQATGKYEQYF. Here the CDR3 DNA reads TGTGCCAGCAGTCAAGCGACCGGAAAGTACGAGCAGTACTTC.

The chain is built from TRBV5-1 and TRBJ2-6; D is uncertain. CDR3 length: 15 amino acids. Germline V gene data show CDR1 as SGHRS and CDR2 as YFSETQ. Trimming removed 0 bases from V and 0 bases from J, with 4 bases in between. The CDR3 here is CASSLEDSGANVLTF. DNA for the CDR3: TGCGCCAGCAGCTTGGAGGACTCTGGGGCCAACGTCCTGACTTTC.

This chain joins TRBV15 and TRBJ1-1, with unresolved D. The CDR3 is 17 residues long. Germline values: CDR1 LNHNV, CDR2 YYDKDF (reference sequence). V shed 0 bases and J shed 2 bases, with 16 bases lying between them. The CDR3 DNA reads TGTGCCACCAGCAGAGATACATGGACTCCCGATAACACTGAAGCTTTCTTT. Its protein product is CATSRDTWTPDNTEAFF.